These 10 T cell receptor beta chains were sequenced from one sample in a study of blood T cell repertoires in COVID-19. Libraries were prepared by immunoSEQ multiplex PCR; TCRdb keeps only in-frame clonotypes and omits some of them. Of about 60,000 clones listed, under 85% are singletons. Sequencing was done on a sample of peripheral blood. Receptors originate from an older woman with acute or convalescent COVID-19.

This clone is a singleton in its sample. V gene TRBV7-8 combines with J gene TRBJ2-1, with TRBD1 matching over 10 bases. With V trimmed by 5 bases and J by 4 bases, 5 bases remained unmatched. The germline gives CDR1 SGHVS, CDR2 FQNEAQ. This CDR3 spans 15 amino acids. The CDR3 protein is CASSGGTGVYNEQFF. Written as DNA, the CDR3 is TGTGCCAGCAGCGGCGGGACAGGGGTGTACAATGAGCAGTTCTTC.

The rearrangement joins TRBV7-8 to TRBJ1-6, with D possibly TRBD1 on 6 matching bases. The CDR3 is 15 amino acids. V was clipped by 1 base and J by 9 bases, with 13 bases between them. Germline V lookup: CDR1 SGHVS, CDR2 FQNEAQ. CDR3 in DNA: TGTGCCAGCAGCTTAGGCGGGGGGGCTCTTTCACCCCTCCACTTT. Translating it yields CASSLGGGALSPLHF. Together with reference TRBV7-8 and TRBJ1-6, the CDR3 gives the full variable domain: GAGVSQSPRYKVAKRGQDVALRCDPISGHVSLFWYQQALGQGPEFLTYFQNEAQLDKSGLPSDRFFAERPEGSVSTLKIQRTQQEDSAVYLCASSLGGGALSPLHFGNGTRLTVT.

This clone appeared many times. J is TRBJ1-2 and V is TRBV30; D gene uncertain. CDR1 and CDR2 (germline): GTSNPN, SVGIG (reference sequence). This CDR3 contains 12 residues. The germline V and J ends were trimmed by 6 bases and 8 bases, with 16 bases remaining between them. The CDR3 bases are TGTGCCTGCCTCTGGGCAGAGACGGGCTACACCTTC. It yields the protein CACLWAETGYTF.

The rearrangement joins TRBV3-1 (or the pseudogene TRBV3-2) to TRBJ2-1, with TRBD2 matching 11 bases. CDR1 is LGHDT, CDR2 YNNKEL, per germline (reference sequence). The ends lost 3 bases at V and 14 bases at J; junction bases unmatched: 6. The CDR3 has 13 amino acids. DNA for the CDR3: TGTGCCAGCAGCCACTTAGCGGGGGGGCCGAAGTTCTTC. Protein: CASSHLAGGPKFF.

CDR3 region: CASSLAGSQPQHF. The CDR3 nucleotides are TGTGCCAGCAGCTTAGCGGGGAGCCAGCCCCAGCATTTT. The chain carries TRBV7-9 and TRBJ1-5; D not certain. The germline CDR1 and CDR2 sequences are SEHNR and FQNEAQ (reference sequence). Trimming cost V 0 bases and J 7 bases, with 7 bases left between them. CDR3 size: 13 residues.

The V and J genes are TRBV6-5 and TRBJ1-4; no clear D gene. Trimming pared 7 bases from V and 0 bases from J, leaving 9 bases between. The CDR3 extends over 14 amino acids. The germline CDR1 and CDR2 sequences are MNHEY and SVGAGI. Here the CDR3 reads CASNRETTNEKLFF. Here the CDR3 DNA reads TGTGCCAGCAACCGGGAAACAACTAATGAAAAACTGTTTTTT.

The CDR3 here is CSASLFGTSEEETQYF. DNA for the CDR3: TGCAGTGCTAGTCTTTTCGGGACTAGCGAAGAAGAGACCCAGTACTTC. The V call is TRBV20-1, the J call TRBJ2-5; 10 positions match TRBD2. The CDR3 sequence is 16 residues long. Trimming took 3 bases from V and 3 from J; bases not matched to a gene: 10. Per germline, CDR1 DFQATT and CDR2 SNEGSKA (reference sequence).

The chain recombines TRBV28 with TRBJ1-2; possibly TRBD1 for D (6 bases). CDR1 and CDR2 (germline): MDHEN, SYDVKM. This CDR3 has 15 amino acids. Trimming took 5 bases from V and 2 from J, leaving 15 bases between them. In DNA, the CDR3 is TGTGCCAGCAGTCCGACAGGAATTTACAACTATGGCTACACCTTC. Translating gives CASSPTGIYNYGYTF.

The chain couples TRBV7-9 to TRBJ1-4, with D tentatively TRBD1 (6 bases). From germline, CDR1 is SEHNR and CDR2 FQNEAQ (reference sequence). Deletions cut 5 bases from V and 0 bases from J, with 13 bases between. This CDR3 spans 16 amino acids. CDR3 region: CASSPSDRPTNEKLFF. Here the CDR3 DNA reads TGTGCCAGCAGCCCCTCCGACAGGCCAACTAATGAAAAACTGTTTTTT.

Only a few counts were recorded for this clone. V usage is TRBV2 and J usage is TRBJ1-2; D gene ambiguous. The CDR3 is 12 amino acids. V was clipped by 3 bases and J by 8 bases, with 10 bases between them. Germline CDR1 is SNHLY and CDR2 is FYNNEI. In DNA form, the CDR3 reads TGTGCCAGCAGTGAGGAGTCCTACGGCTACACCTTC. This gives the protein CASSEESYGYTF. Full variable domain (rest looked up from reference TRBV2 and TRBJ1-2): EPEVTQTPSHQVTQMGQEVILRCVPISNHLYFYWYRQILGQKVEFLVSFYNNEISEKSEIFDDQFSVERPDGSNFTLKIRSTKLEDSAMYFCASSEESYGYTFGSGTRLTVV.